These 26 T cell receptor beta chains came from one sample sequenced in a study of T-cell memory formation after mild COVID-19 (dated by TCRdb to the early 2020s). The library was made by 5' RACE. Data came from an Illumina NovaSeq 6000. The raw public data were reprocessed by TCRdb itself: fastp quality trimming at Q25, MiXCR clonotype calling, in-frame beta chains only. Each entry merges the rows of one CDR3 protein and shows their most common DNA and genes. The sample table shows some 450,000 distinct CDR3 sequences, and roughly 20% are seen once. The ten largest clones take up 8.4% of the sample. Sequenced sample: PBMCs or a T cell subset sorted from them (not recorded which). These receptors were taken from an adult woman who had mild COVID-19 (a few samples of this study predate the infection). The sample titles of this study are shuffled in the database, so cell type and time point are left out; the donor was told from shared clones.

This chain connects TRBV27 to TRBJ2-6; possibly TRBD2 for D (5 bases). V was shortened by 2 bases and J by 4 bases, with 18 bases between the two germline ends. This CDR3 is 18 amino acids long. CDR1 and CDR2 (germline): MNHEY, SMNVEV (reference sequence). Written as DNA, the CDR3 is TGTGCCAGCAGTTTAAGGAGCTGGCGGGTGGGGGGGGCCAACGTCCTGACTTTC. It is translated as CASSLRSWRVGGANVLTF.

The chain couples TRBV30 to TRBJ2-2; D is unresolved. This CDR3 is 13 amino acids long. Germline loops: CDR1 GTSNPN, CDR2 SVGIG (reference sequence). V gave up 6 bases and J gave up 0 bases, with 8 bases separating them. CDR3 sequence: CACLGSNTGELFF. CDR3 DNA: TGTGCCTGCCTGGGGTCGAACACCGGGGAGCTGTTTTTT.

V and J are TRBV27 and TRBJ2-2; D is unresolved. V dropped 6 bases and J dropped 4 bases, with 9 bases sitting between them. The CDR3 length is 13 residues. CDR1 and CDR2 (germline): MNHEY, SMNVEV (reference sequence). The CDR3 bases are TGTGCCAGCAGCCTAAAGGCCACCGGGGAGCTGTTTTTT. It translates to CASSLKATGELFF.

This clonotype was observed at least ten times. The rearrangement joins TRBV5-5 to TRBJ1-2, with 7 nucleotides matching TRBD1. CDR3 size: 13 residues. The junction had 7 bases not matched to a gene; V was cut back by 4 bases and J by 7 bases. Germline-derived CDR1 and CDR2 are SGHKS and YYEKEE (reference sequence). The CDR3, as DNA: TGTGCCAGCAGCCTGGACAGGCTCATTGGCTACACCTTC. This gives the protein CASSLDRLIGYTF.

V gene TRBV3-1 combines with J gene TRBJ1-5; no clear D. CDR3 size: 16 residues. Germline CDR1 and CDR2: LGHDT and YNNKEL (reference sequence). V lost 6 bases to trimming and J lost 4 bases, with 19 bases between them. The CDR3 nucleotides read TGTGCCAGCAGACCTGAGGGAAAGGGAAGGAATCAGCCCCAGCATTTT. Its translation: CASRPEGKGRNQPQHF.

The V call is TRBV18, the J call TRBJ2-3; D remains ambiguous. CDR1 is KGHSH and CDR2 is LQKENI in the germline V gene. Trimming left V 2 bases short and J 0 bases short, with 6 bases between. CDR3 length: 14 amino acids. This chain's CDR3 is CASSPESSTDTQYF. The DNA for the CDR3 is TGTGCCAGCTCACCAGAAAGTAGCACAGATACGCAGTATTTT.

This chain links TRBV6-4 with TRBJ2-2; the D gene is possibly TRBD2 (6 bases). CDR1 and CDR2 (germline): MRHNA, SNTAGT. Trimming cost V 5 bases and J 2 bases, with 15 bases left between them. The CDR3 consists of 16 residues. CDR3 protein: CASSPSGTHNTGELFF. The CDR3 DNA reads TGTGCCAGCAGTCCTTCCGGGACTCACAACACCGGGGAGCTGTTTTTT.

This clonotype was seen repeatedly, ten times or more. This sequence joins TRBV20-1 and TRBJ1-1, with TRBD1 matching 10 bases. The germline V gene has CDR1 DFQATT and CDR2 SNEGSKA (reference sequence). J lost 1 base, V lost 5 bases, and 7 bases had no gene match. This CDR3 has 15 amino acids. DNA of the CDR3: TGCAGTGCTGGCAGACAGGGGGCTGAGAACACTGAAGCTTTCTTT. Translating it yields CSAGRQGAENTEAFF.

V gene TRBV5-4 combines with J gene TRBJ1-1, with 8 bases that match TRBD1. V lost 4 bases and J lost 0; bases outside the gene matches: 11. CDR3 length: 17 residues. The germline CDR1 and CDR2 sequences are SGHNT and YYREEE (reference sequence). This CDR3 reads CASSGTGRTGMNTEAFF. The CDR3 coding sequence is TGTGCCAGCAGCGGGACCGGTCGGACAGGGATGAACACTGAAGCTTTCTTT.

With regard to this clonotype: Since a much larger clone is just one base distant, this may be a read error. This sequence joins TRBV5-5 and TRBJ2-2, with a weak D call TRBD1 (6 bases). The CDR3 is 15 amino acids. Per the germline V gene, CDR1 is SGHKS and CDR2 is YYEKEE (reference sequence). The V and J ends lost 4 bases and 4 bases respectively, with 14 bases between them. This chain's CDR3 is CASSPIQGTTGELFF. The CDR3, as DNA: TGTGCCAGCAGCCCCATACAGGGTACCACCGGGGAGCTGTTTTTT. The full variable domain, its missing parts supplied by reference TRBV5-5 and TRBJ2-2, is DAGVTQSPTHLIKTRGQQVTLRCSPISGHKSVSWYQQVLGQGPQFIFQYYEKEERGRGNFPDRFSARQFPNYSSELNVNALLLGDSALYLCASSPIQGTTGELFFGEGSRLTVL.

V is TRBV4-1 and J is TRBJ1-2; 7 nucleotides match TRBD1. Germline V gene sequence: CDR1 MGHRA, CDR2 YSYEKL. This CDR3 spans 15 amino acids. V lost 1 base and J lost 6; bases outside the gene matches: 8. The CDR3 bases are TGCGCCAGCAGCCAAGTGGAGGGGGCTACACATGGCTACACCTTC. Protein sequence: CASSQVEGATHGYTF.

The chain has TRBV5-1 and TRBJ1-1, with 7 bases identical to TRBD1. Germline lookup yields CDR1 SGHRS and CDR2 YFSETQ. J lost 1 base, V lost 0 bases, and 3 bases had no gene match. CDR3 length equals 15 residues. CDR3 in DNA: TGCGCCAGCAGCTTGGGGGGGACAGCGAACACTGAAGCTTTCTTT. It is translated as CASSLGGTANTEAFF.

The V gene is TRBV6-2 or TRBV6-3, the J gene TRBJ2-7; D is uncertain. This CDR3 has 15 amino acids. Trimming cost V 0 bases and J 1 base, with 10 bases left between them. Germline-derived CDR1 and CDR2 are MNHEY and SVGEGT. CDR3 region: CASSYSKKPSYEQYF. The CDR3 DNA reads TGTGCCAGCAGTTACTCGAAGAAGCCTTCCTACGAGCAGTACTTC.

This clonotype was counted a few times. The chain joins TRBV6-5 to TRBJ2-3, with D unclear. Trimming stripped 6 bases from V and 2 bases from J, with 15 bases between. The CDR3 length is 15 residues. CDR1 and CDR2 (germline): MNHEY, SVGAGI. As DNA, the CDR3 is TGTGCCAGCAGATACGGCTCGACACACACAGATACGCAGTATTTT. Its protein is CASRYGSTHTDTQYF.

This chain connects TRBV7-9 to TRBJ1-1, with TRBD1 matching over 7 bases. The V gene end was trimmed by 4 bases and the J gene end by 3 bases; junction bases not matched to a gene: 11. There are 16 residues in the CDR3. Germline assignment: CDR1 SEHNR and CDR2 FQNEAQ (reference sequence). CDR3 bases: TGTGCCAGCAGCTCATATGATACAGGGGCGGACACTGAAGCTTTCTTT. Amino acids: CASSSYDTGADTEAFF. Filled out from reference TRBV7-9 and TRBJ1-1, the complete variable domain reads DTGVSQNPRHKITKRGQNVTFRCDPISEHNRLYWYRQTLGQGPEFLTYFQNEAQLEKSRLLSDRFSAERPKGSFSTLEIQRTEQGDSAMYLCASSSYDTGADTEAFFGQGTRLTVV.

This clonotype was counted a few times. The chain combines TRBV11-2 with TRBJ1-1; a weak D match, TRBD1 (6 bases). This CDR3 comprises 13 residues. Trimming left V 5 bases short and J 11 bases short, with 18 bases between. CDR1 SGHAT and CDR2 FQNNGV come from the germline V gene. CDR3 region: CASSPPGGRDAFF. CDR3 nucleotides: TGTGCCAGCAGCCCACCCGGGGGCAGGGACGCTTTCTTT.

The chain is built from TRBV7-9 and TRBJ2-7; the D is unclear. CDR3 length equals 13 residues. V lost 4 bases to trimming and J lost 1 base, with 8 bases between them. Per the germline V gene, CDR1 is SEHNR and CDR2 is FQNEAQ (reference sequence). CDR3 sequence (DNA): TGTGCCAGCAGCTCCCTAGGGTCCTACGAGCAGTACTTC. Protein product: CASSSLGSYEQYF. Full variable domain (remainder filled in from reference TRBV7-9 and TRBJ2-7): DTGVSQNPRHKITKRGQNVTFRCDPISEHNRLYWYRQTLGQGPEFLTYFQNEAQLEKSRLLSDRFSAERPKGSFSTLEIQRTEQGDSAMYLCASSSLGSYEQYFGPGTRLTVT.

This clonotype turned up a few times. This chain uses TRBV2 with TRBJ1-2; D is unclear. This CDR3 has 14 amino acids. Trimming cost V 0 bases and J 4 bases, with 9 bases left between them. CDR1 and CDR2 (germline): SNHLY, FYNNEI. CDR3 residues: CASSEARTSYGYTF. The CDR3 bases are TGTGCCAGCAGTGAAGCTCGAACTTCCTATGGCTACACCTTC.

In its sample, this clonotype was seen a few times. One end of the junction is discordant with germline, which a read error may explain. The rearrangement links TRBV7-8 to TRBJ1-2; D might be TRBD1 (5 bases). This CDR3 is built from 12 residues. The germline CDR1 and CDR2 sequences are SGHVS and FQNEAQ. The CDR3 DNA follows: TGTGCCAGCAGCTTGGGACCGAGCGAATTGTCCTTC. This codes for CASSLGPSELSF.

The J gene is TRBJ2-5, the V gene TRBV7-8; 14 bases match TRBD2. Germline V CDR1 and CDR2: SGHVS, FQNEAQ. The CDR3 consists of 16 residues. Trimming took 5 bases from V and 5 from J; bases not matched to a gene: 7. The CDR3 region is CASSHGTSGSRETQYF. CDR3 coding DNA: TGTGCCAGCAGCCATGGGACTAGCGGGAGCAGGGAGACCCAGTACTTC.

The sample holds a few counts of this clonotype. This chain joins TRBV15 and TRBJ1-5; D is uncertain. V lost 3 bases, J lost 9 bases, and 9 bases lay in between. CDR3 length equals 12 residues. Germline CDR1 and CDR2: LNHNV and YYDKDF (reference sequence). CDR3 loop: CATSSALRPQHF. CDR3 sequence (DNA): TGTGCCACCAGCAGTGCCCTCCGGCCCCAGCATTTT.

This clonotype occurred a few times. The genes are TRBV5-5 and TRBJ2-3; D remains ambiguous. This CDR3 has 15 amino acids. V lost 1 base, J lost 2 bases, and 11 bases lay in between. CDR1 is SGHKS, CDR2 YYEKEE, per germline (reference sequence). As DNA, the CDR3 is TGTGCCAGCAGCTTGTATGTGACCAACACAGATACGCAGTATTTT. It translates to CASSLYVTNTDTQYF.

V gene TRBV29-1 combines with J gene TRBJ2-1, with 7 bases matching TRBD2. The trim removed 3 bases at V and 2 bases at J, leaving 1 base unmatched. Germline CDR1 SQVTM, CDR2 ANQGSEA. The length of the CDR3 is 13 residues. The CDR3 sequence: CSVDSGAYNEQFF. Here the CDR3 DNA reads TGCAGCGTTGACAGCGGGGCCTACAATGAGCAGTTCTTC.

The chain recombines TRBV12-3 or TRBV12-4 with TRBJ1-5, with D possibly TRBD1 on 5 matching bases. Trimming took off 0 bases at V and 5 bases at J, with 11 bases between the two ends. The CDR3 has 15 residues. CDR3 bases: TGTGCCAGCAGTTTAGCGGGCAGGGTCGATCAGCCCCAGCATTTT. Its protein product is CASSLAGRVDQPQHF.

There are a few counts of this clonotype. This sequence joins TRBV20-1 and TRBJ2-7, with 10 bases fitting TRBD2. Per the germline V gene, CDR1 is DFQATT and CDR2 is SNEGSKA (reference sequence). V was clipped by 3 bases and J by 4 bases; unmatched bases: 18. The CDR3 is 18 residues long. The DNA for the CDR3 is TGCAGTGCTAGGATGATGGGAGACAGCGGGAGGGACAATTACGAGCAGTACTTC. Its translation is CSARMMGDSGRDNYEQYF.

This clonotype was found a few times. The chain links TRBV7-9 to TRBJ2-1; 10 bases are a match to TRBD2. Germline assignment: CDR1 SEHNR and CDR2 FQNEAQ (reference sequence). The CDR3 is made up of 18 amino acids. V lost 4 bases, J lost 9 bases, and 18 bases stayed unmatched. The CDR3 sequence is CASSSAGLAVWGLGEQFF. The CDR3 coding sequence is TGTGCCAGCAGCTCGGCTGGACTAGCGGTTTGGGGCCTCGGTGAGCAGTTCTTC.